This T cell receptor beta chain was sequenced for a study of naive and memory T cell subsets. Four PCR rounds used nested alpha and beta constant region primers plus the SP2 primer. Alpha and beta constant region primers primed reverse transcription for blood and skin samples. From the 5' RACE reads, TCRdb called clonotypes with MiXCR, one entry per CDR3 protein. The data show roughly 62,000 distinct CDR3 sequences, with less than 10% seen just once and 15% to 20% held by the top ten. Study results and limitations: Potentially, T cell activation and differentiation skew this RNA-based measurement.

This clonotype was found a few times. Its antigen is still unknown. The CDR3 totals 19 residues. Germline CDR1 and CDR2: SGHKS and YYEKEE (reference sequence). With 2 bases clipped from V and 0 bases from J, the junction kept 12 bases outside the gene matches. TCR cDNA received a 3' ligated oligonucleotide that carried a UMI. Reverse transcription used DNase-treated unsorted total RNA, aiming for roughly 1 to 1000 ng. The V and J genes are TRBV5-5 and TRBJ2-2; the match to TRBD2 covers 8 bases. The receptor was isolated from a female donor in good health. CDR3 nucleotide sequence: TGTGCCAGCAGCTTAAGGACAGCGTCTAGCGGGCCGAACACCGGGGAGCTGTTTTTT. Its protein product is CASSLRTASSGPNTGELFF. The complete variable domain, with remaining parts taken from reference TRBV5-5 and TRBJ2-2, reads DAGVTQSPTHLIKTRGQQVTLRCSPISGHKSVSWYQQVLGQGPQFIFQYYEKEERGRGNFPDRFSARQFPNYSSELNVNALLLGDSALYLCASSLRTASSGPNTGELFFGEGSRLTVL.